Listed below are T cell receptor beta chains from one sample, sequenced in a study of blood T cell repertoires in COVID-19. Generated by immunoSEQ multiplex PCR, the TCRdb table keeps only in-frame clones and is missing some. The sample holds about 52,000 clones, 75% to 95% seen once. Material for sequencing was peripheral blood. Receptor source: a man aged 45-65 years with active COVID-19. Each CDR3 is given with its conserved first and last residue. Fields, in order: CDR3 length, J gene, clone size, D gene, V gene, CDR3 DNA, CDR3 protein. A D gene is named only where the DNA matches it firmly. Some rows have no size entry. The others give once, few or many, or a class for an expanded clone.

14,TRBJ2-5,NA,TRBD2,TRBV7-9,TGTGCCAGCAGCTACGGGGGGGCGCGGGAGACCCAGTACTTC,CASSYGGARETQYF
15,TRBJ1-1,NA,NA,TRBV5-1,TGCGCCAGCAGCCCCTTGTCGGGGGACCACCGAGAAGCTTTCTTT,CASSPLSGDHREAFF
14,TRBJ2-5,NA,TRBD1,TRBV18,TGTGCCAGCTCACCTGGGACAGGGTCGGAGACCCAGTACTTC,CASSPGTGSETQYF
16,TRBJ2-2,NA,TRBD1,TRBV5-1,TGCGCCAGCACCCCCCCGGGACAGGGTTTAACCGGGGAGCTGTTTTTT,CASTPPGQGLTGELFF
14,TRBJ1-1,NA,NA,TRBV18,TGTGCCAGCTCACCACGAAAGGCGGACACTGAAGCTTTCTTT,CASSPRKADTEAFF
15,TRBJ2-7,NA,TRBD2,TRBV6-5,TGTGCCAGCAGTTACGGGGCGGGAGGGGTGGACGAGCAGTACTTC,CASSYGAGGVDEQYF
16,TRBJ2-3,NA,TRBD2,TRBV24-1,TGTGCCACCAGTGATCCCGGGGGGACTTCCACAGATACGCAGTATTTT,CATSDPGGTSTDTQYF
14,TRBJ2-5,NA,NA,TRBV30,TGTGCCTGGAGTGTATGGAGTTTGGGAGAGACCCAGTACTTC,CAWSVWSLGETQYF
14,TRBJ2-7,NA,NA,TRBV5-4,TGTGCCAGCAGTATGGACAGTGCGACCTACGAGCAGTACTTC,CASSMDSATYEQYF
17,TRBJ2-3,NA,TRBD2,TRBV7-2,TGTGCCAGCAGCGGAGTAGTACTAGCGGTACTCACAGATACGCAGTATTTT,CASSGVVLAVLTDTQYF
15,TRBJ2-1,NA,NA,TRBV19,TGTGCCAGTAGGCCCGGGGGGCCTTTATACAATGAGCAGTTCTTC,CASRPGGPLYNEQFF
16,TRBJ1-3,few,NA,TRBV7-2,TGTGCCAGCAGCTTAAAGGCGGCGGCTTCTGGAAACACCATATATTTT,CASSLKAAASGNTIYF
15,TRBJ1-2,NA,NA,TRBV7-2,TGTGCCAGCAGCACTCGGACAGCCGACCCCTATGGCTACACCTTC,CASSTRTADPYGYTF
13,TRBJ2-2,NA,NA,TRBV10-3,TGTGCCATCAGTGAGTCTGAGACCGGGGAGCTGTTTTTT,CAISESETGELFF
13,TRBJ2-5,NA,TRBD2,TRBV19,TGTGCCCGAGCGGGAGACCTACAAGAGACCCAGTACTTC,CARAGDLQETQYF
11,TRBJ1-3,NA,NA,TRBV20-1,TGCAGTGCTAGACAGGGAAACACCATATATTTT,CSARQGNTIYF
16,TRBJ2-5,NA,TRBD2,TRBV5-1,TGCGCCAGCACCCCAACTAGCGGGGGGGCCCAGGAGACCCAGTACTTC,CASTPTSGGAQETQYF
14,TRBJ2-1,NA,NA,TRBV5-5,TGTGCCAGCAGCTTTAGCAGCGGGCGCGATGAGCAGTTCTTC,CASSFSSGRDEQFF
16,TRBJ2-3,NA,TRBD1,TRBV18,TGTGCCAGCTCACCAGAAGGGGGCAAATTCACAGATACGCAGTATTTT,CASSPEGGKFTDTQYF
16,TRBJ2-1,NA,TRBD1,TRBV11-2,TGTGCCAGCAGATCGTACAGGGGAAGTCTAGGTAATGAGCAGTTCTTC,CASRSYRGSLGNEQFF
13,TRBJ1-2,NA,NA,TRBV6-5,TGTGCCAGCAGCCGGGGGTCTAACTATGGCTACACCTTC,CASSRGSNYGYTF
13,TRBJ2-5,NA,TRBD1,TRBV7-7,TGTGCCAGCAGCCCTGACAGGGTAGAGACCCAGTACTTC,CASSPDRVETQYF
13,TRBJ2-5,NA,NA,TRBV5-5,TGTGCCAGCAGCTTTTGGGGCGGCGAGACCCAGTACTTC,CASSFWGGETQYF
13,TRBJ2-7,NA,TRBD1,TRBV7-2,TGTGCCAGCAGCCTTACAGGGGGTCGGGAACAGTACTTC,CASSLTGGREQYF
14,TRBJ1-6,NA,NA,TRBV6-2/TRBV6-3,TGTGCCAGCAGTTCCGGGTCCTATAATTCACCCCTCCACTTT,CASSSGSYNSPLHF
16,TRBJ1-1,NA,NA,TRBV6-2/TRBV6-3,TGTGCCAGCAGTTACTCAAGGGGAAGTAAAAACACTGAAGCTTTCTTT,CASSYSRGSKNTEAFF
15,TRBJ1-1,NA,TRBD1,TRBV6-5,TGTGCCAGCAGCCCCGGGACAGGTTTAATCACTGAAGCTTTCTTT,CASSPGTGLITEAFF
12,TRBJ1-1,NA,NA,TRBV6-2/TRBV6-3,TGTGCCAGCAGTTCAGTGAACACTGAAGCTTTCTTT,CASSSVNTEAFF
15,TRBJ2-1,NA,NA,TRBV6-6,TGTGCCAGCAGGGTACGGGAGACCTCTTACAATGAGCAGTTCTTC,CASRVRETSYNEQFF
20,TRBJ2-3,NA,TRBD2,TRBV4-1,TGCGCCAGCAGCCAAGTATTTAGCGGGAGTGGATACTGGGGGACAGATACGCAGTATTTT,CASSQVFSGSGYWGTDTQYF
16,TRBJ1-2,NA,NA,TRBV10-3,TGTGCCATCAGTGAGTCGGAGAACGAATCTAACTATGGCTACACCTTC,CAISESENESNYGYTF
12,TRBJ1-2,NA,NA,TRBV7-2,TGTGCCAGCAGCCGCCCAGGGGTTGGCTACACCTTC,CASSRPGVGYTF
11,TRBJ2-7,NA,NA,TRBV2,TGTGCCAGCAGTGGGCGGACTCCGCAGTACTTC,CASSGRTPQYF
16,TRBJ1-5,NA,NA,TRBV3-1/TRBV3-2,TGTGCCAGCAGCCAAGATTTTGACTTTCCCATGGGGCCCCAGCATTTT,CASSQDFDFPMGPQHF
16,TRBJ2-1,NA,NA,TRBV18,TGTGCCAGCTCACCGGTGCAGGGAATATCCTACAATGAGCAGTTCTTC,CASSPVQGISYNEQFF
14,TRBJ2-7,NA,TRBD2,TRBV28,TGTGCCAGCGCTGGACTAGCGGTTTCCTACGAGCAGTACTTC,CASAGLAVSYEQYF
12,TRBJ2-2,NA,NA,TRBV18,TGTGCCAGCTCAGCGATCAGGGGGGAGCTGTTTTTT,CASSAIRGELFF
15,TRBJ1-3,NA,NA,TRBV9,TGTGCCAGCAGCGCCCTCGGGACTTCTGGAAACACCATATATTTT,CASSALGTSGNTIYF
14,TRBJ2-7,NA,TRBD2,TRBV10-3,TGTGCCATCAGTGAGTCGGGCGGGAGTTACGAGCAGTACTTC,CAISESGGSYEQYF
13,TRBJ2-7,once,NA,TRBV19,TGTGCCAGTAGTTCAGTCAGGGGGGACGAGCAGTACTTC,CASSSVRGDEQYF
17,TRBJ2-7,NA,NA,TRBV9,TGTGCCAGCAGCGTAAGCGCCGGCCGTCGATCACTTTACGAGCAGTACTTC,CASSVSAGRRSLYEQYF
16,TRBJ2-3,once,TRBD2,TRBV6-2/TRBV6-3,TGTGCCAGCAGTTACTCTCCGGGACTAGCTAGAGATACGCAGTATTTT,CASSYSPGLARDTQYF
17,TRBJ2-1,NA,TRBD2,TRBV27,TGTGCCAGCAGTACCTGGACTAGCGGGGGATCCTACAATGAGCAGTTCTTC,CASSTWTSGGSYNEQFF
10,TRBJ2-3,NA,NA,TRBV20-1,TGCAGTGTACACGCAGATACGCAGTATTTT,CSVHADTQYF
15,TRBJ1-6,once,NA,TRBV4-3,TGCGCCAGCAGCCAAGACAGGGGCTATAATTCACCCCTCCACTTT,CASSQDRGYNSPLHF
15,TRBJ1-3,NA,NA,TRBV10-3,TGTGCCACTAGGGACACAGTGAGTTCGGGAAACACCATATATTTT,CATRDTVSSGNTIYF
14,TRBJ1-2,NA,NA,TRBV10-1,TGCGCCAGCGGGGAAACCGGGACACCTTATGGCTACACCTTC,CASGETGTPYGYTF
15,TRBJ2-5,NA,TRBD2,TRBV6-5,TGTGCCAGCGGCAGGGGACTAGCGGGAGAAAAGACCCAGTACTTC,CASGRGLAGEKTQYF
18,TRBJ2-6,NA,NA,TRBV29-1,TGCAGCGCCCTCTGGGGAGGCAAGCCCCTCTCTGGGGCCAACGTCCTGACTTTC,CSALWGGKPLSGANVLTF
14,TRBJ1-2,few,TRBD1,TRBV19,TGTGCCAGTACCCCTGGACAGGGGCTCTATGGCTACACCTTC,CASTPGQGLYGYTF